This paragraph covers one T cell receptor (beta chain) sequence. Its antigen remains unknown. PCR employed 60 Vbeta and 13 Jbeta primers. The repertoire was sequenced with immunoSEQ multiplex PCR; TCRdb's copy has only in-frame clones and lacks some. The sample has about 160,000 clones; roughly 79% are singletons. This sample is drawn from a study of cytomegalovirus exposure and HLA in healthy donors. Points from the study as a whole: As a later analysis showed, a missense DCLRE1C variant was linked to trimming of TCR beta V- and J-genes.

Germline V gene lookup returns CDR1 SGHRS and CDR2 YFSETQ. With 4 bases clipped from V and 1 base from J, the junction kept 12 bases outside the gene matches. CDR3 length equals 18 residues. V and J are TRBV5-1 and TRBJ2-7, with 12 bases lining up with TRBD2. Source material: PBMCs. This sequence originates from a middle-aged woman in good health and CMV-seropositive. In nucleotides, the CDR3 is TGCGCCAGCAGCCAGCGAACTAGCGGGGGGTCCAGGTCCTACGAGCAGTACTTC. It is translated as CASSQRTSGGSRSYEQYF.